What follows are 15 T cell receptor beta chains derived from one specimen sequenced in a study of post-analysis software for immune sequencing data. Antigen specificity for these receptors is unknown. Overall study findings and caveats: In patients, TRBV5-6, TRBV5-1 and TRBV20-1 belonged to five TRBV segments found more frequently than in controls.

Unique molecular identifiers were carried by the TCR beta cDNA libraries. One entry per CDR3 protein, called by TCRdb with MiXCR from the PCR reads. The repertoire holds roughly 540,000 distinct CDR3 sequences, with 34% as singletons. Material for sequencing was blood. These receptor sequences come from a girl aged 2-17 years with multiple sclerosis.

This clonotype occurred once. The chain is built from TRBV3-1 and TRBJ2-3; D assignment may be TRBD1 or TRBD2 (6 bases each). The CDR3 has 15 amino acids. Trimming stripped 1 base from V and 2 bases from J, with 10 bases between. The germline V gene has CDR1 LGHDT and CDR2 YNNKEL (reference sequence). CDR3 sequence reads: CASSQGGADTDTQYF. CDR3 nucleotide sequence: TGTGCCAGCAGCCAAGGGGGGGCTGACACAGATACGCAGTATTTT.

There are a few counts of this clonotype. V gene TRBV12-3 or TRBV12-4 combines with J gene TRBJ2-1; maybe TRBD2 (5 bases). The CDR3 covers 16 residues. Trimming took 5 bases from V and 0 from J, leaving 14 bases between them. The CDR3 nucleotides are TGTGCCAGCAGTCACGAGCGGACCAGCTCCTACAATGAGCAGTTCTTC. Encoded protein: CASSHERTSSYNEQFF.

The chain is built from TRBV20-1 and TRBJ1-2, with unresolved D. With 1 base removed from V and 4 bases from J, the gap between germline ends came to 4 bases. This CDR3 is built from 11 residues. Germline V gene lookup returns CDR1 DFQATT and CDR2 SNEGSKA (reference sequence). The CDR3 coding sequence is TGCAGTGCTAGAGGAAGCTATGGCTACACCTTC. This codes for CSARGSYGYTF.

CDR3 sequence reads: CAINDGDGYTF. CDR3 DNA: TGTGCCATCAATGATGGGGATGGCTACACCTTC. The chain couples TRBV10-3 to TRBJ1-2; unclear D gene. The V gene's germline CDR1 is ENHRY and CDR2 SYGVKD. The CDR3 runs 11 residues. Trimming cost V 7 bases and J 6 bases, with 9 bases left between them.

A few counts support this clonotype. The chain recombines TRBV4-1 with TRBJ2-3; D might be TRBD2 (6 bases). V was pared by 1 base and J by 1 base, with 12 bases between. The CDR3 loop spans 16 amino acids. Germline CDR1 MGHRA, CDR2 YSYEKL. The CDR3 nucleotides are TGCGCCAGCAGCCAAGGCCCCGGCGGGGGCACAGATACGCAGTATTTT. It yields the protein CASSQGPGGGTDTQYF.

The CDR3 DNA reads TGCAGTGCTAGAGATCAGACTAGCGGGGGGGCCAGTGAGCAGTTCTTC. Residues: CSARDQTSGGASEQFF. The V and J genes are TRBV20-1 and TRBJ2-1; 14 bases align to TRBD2. Trimming cost V 0 bases and J 9 bases; bases outside gene matches: 7. Germline CDR1 is DFQATT and CDR2 is SNEGSKA (reference sequence). This CDR3 region has 16 residues.

V is TRBV20-1 and J is TRBJ2-3, with D maybe TRBD1 (5 bases). The CDR3 consists of 14 residues. Trimming removed 2 bases at V and 0 bases at J, with 9 bases between. Germline V gives CDR1 DFQATT, CDR2 SNEGSKA (reference sequence). Here the CDR3 DNA reads TGCAGTGCTAGAAGGGGCCCTAGCACAGATACGCAGTATTTT. Amino acids: CSARRGPSTDTQYF.

The chain employs TRBV6-1 and TRBJ1-1; weak D call: TRBD1 (6 bases). In germline, CDR1 is MNHNS, CDR2 SASEGT. Trimming stripped 3 bases from V and 4 bases from J, with 12 bases between. The CDR3 covers 14 residues. DNA for the CDR3: TGTGCCAGCAGTGAGGTTCAGGGGAGCACTGAAGCTTTCTTT. Its protein product is CASSEVQGSTEAFF.

The V gene is TRBV12-3 or TRBV12-4, the J gene TRBJ2-1; 16 bases are a match to TRBD2. The V and J ends lost 7 bases and 15 bases, in that order; junction bases with no gene match: 12. The CDR3 has 15 residues. The CDR3, as DNA: TGTGCCAGCAATCCGGGACTAGCGGGGGGGCCGGGATCGTTCTTC. Translating gives CASNPGLAGGPGSFF.

This clonotype has just a few counts. The V call is TRBV29-1, the J call TRBJ1-2; 10 nucleotides agree with TRBD1. The CDR3 is 15 amino acids. Trimming removed 6 bases from V and 1 base from J; junction bases left unmatched: 8. Germline V CDR1 and CDR2: SQVTM, ANQGSEA. The CDR3 DNA reads as TGCAGCGTCTCGAAAAGGGACAGGGGTAACTATGGCTACACCTTC. Its translation: CSVSKRDRGNYGYTF.

The chain has TRBV7-6 and TRBJ2-3; TRBD2 matches at 7 bases. The CDR3 covers 19 residues. The ends lost 5 bases at V and 4 bases at J; junction bases unmatched: 21. The germline CDR1 and CDR2 sequences are SGHVS and FNYEAQ. CDR3 in amino acids: CASSPFGTRASGSPDTQYF. As DNA, the CDR3 is TGTGCCAGCAGCCCTTTTGGAACTCGAGCTAGCGGCTCCCCAGATACGCAGTATTTT.

The chain combines TRBV20-1 with TRBJ2-5, with a possible D match to TRBD2 (5 bases). This CDR3 contains 14 residues. The V gene's germline CDR1 is DFQATT and CDR2 SNEGSKA (reference sequence). The germline V and J ends were trimmed by 6 bases and 5 bases, with 19 bases remaining between them. The CDR3 nucleotides are TGCAGTGCAGAAGACCCCCGGTCGGGGGAGACCCAGTACTTC. Protein product: CSAEDPRSGETQYF.

This clonotype was counted at least ten times. The chain is built from TRBV5-1 and TRBJ2-7; D may be TRBD1 (6 bases). Germline loops: CDR1 SGHRS, CDR2 YFSETQ. V lost 3 bases and J 2 bases, leaving 9 bases between the germline ends. The CDR3 contains 13 residues. The CDR3 is CASSWDTTYEQYF. The CDR3 bases are TGCGCCAGCAGCTGGGACACTACCTACGAGCAGTACTTC. The full variable domain, in which reference TRBV5-1 and TRBJ2-7 provide the parts outside the CDR3, is KAGVTQTPRYLIKTRGQQVTLSCSPISGHRSVSWYQQTPGQGLQFLFEYFSETQRNKGNFPGRFSGRQFSNSRSEMNVSTLELGDSALYLCASSWDTTYEQYFGPGTRLTVT.

Details on this clonotype: This clone may be a read error of a much larger clone one base away. V usage is TRBV20-1 and J usage is TRBJ2-6; TRBD1 agrees at 10 bases. This CDR3 spans 18 amino acids. CDR1 and CDR2 (germline): DFQATT, SNEGSKA (reference sequence). The CDR3 DNA is TGCAATGCTAAACACCGGGACAGGGGCCACTCTGGGGCCAACGTCCTGACTTTC. This translates into CNAKHRDRGHSGANVLTF.

The chain recombines TRBV5-1 with TRBJ2-7; possibly TRBD1 or TRBD2 for D (5 bases each). The CDR3 totals 12 residues. Germline V gives CDR1 SGHRS, CDR2 YFSETQ. Trimming pared 4 bases from V and 7 bases from J, leaving 12 bases between. CDR3 protein: CASSRDGNEQYF. The CDR3 region has the DNA TGCGCCAGCAGCCGGGACGGAAATGAGCAGTACTTC.